The rows below give T cell receptor beta chains drawn from one sample of a study of shared clonotypes between healthy human individuals. Measured with immunoSEQ multiplex PCR; TCRdb has only the in-frame clones, and not every one. The repertoire holds approximately 500,000 clones, with 90% to 96% as singletons. Sequenced sample: naive CD4+ T cells sorted from blood. All receptors derive from a young woman in good health. Both conserved end residues are part of each CDR3. D genes are given only for firm matches. Size is omitted from some rows. Given values are once, few, many or a class for expanded clones.

j_gene,v_gene,d_gene,abundance,CDR3nt,CDR3aa
TRBJ2-1,TRBV28,-,-,TGTGCCAGCAGCACGCCTAGCCTCGGAATAGGTGAGCAGTTCTTC,CASSTPSLGIGEQFF
TRBJ2-1,TRBV28,TRBD2,-,TGTGCCAGCAGTAACTCCGGGACTAGCGGCTACAATGAGCAGTTCTTC,CASSNSGTSGYNEQFF
TRBJ2-7,TRBV11-3,-,-,TGTGCCAGCAGCTTTTCCGGGAACCTCCACCAGTACTTC,CASSFSGNLHQYF
TRBJ2-3,TRBV7-9,TRBD1,-,TGTGCCAGCACGGACAGGGAGTCAGATACGCAGTATTTT,CASTDRESDTQYF
TRBJ2-7,TRBV7-2,TRBD2,-,TGTGCCAGCAGCTTCAGAGGACTAGCGGGAGGGCCTGTCCGTGAGCAGTACTTC,CASSFRGLAGGPVREQYF
TRBJ1-5,TRBV28,-,-,TGTGCCAGCAGTCCGAATCAGCCCCAGCATTTT,CASSPNQPQHF
TRBJ2-7,TRBV6-1,-,-,TGTGCCAGCAGTGAACCCCGACAACGTTTCCCCGAGCAGTACTTC,CASSEPRQRFPEQYF
TRBJ1-1,TRBV29-1,TRBD1,-,TGCAGCGTTGTTCCGGACAGGATTAACACTGAAGCTTTCTTT,CSVVPDRINTEAFF
TRBJ1-5,TRBV2,TRBD1,-,TGTGCCAGCAGCGAACAGGGGGGCGATCAGCCCCAGCATTTT,CASSEQGGDQPQHF
TRBJ2-1,TRBV7-9,-,-,TGTGCCAGCAGCTTAGTCCCCTACAATGAGCAGTTCTTC,CASSLVPYNEQFF
TRBJ2-2,TRBV5-1,-,-,TGCGCCAGCAGCTTGGTTTACGGGAATACCGGGGAGCTGTTTTTT,CASSLVYGNTGELFF
TRBJ1-2,TRBV18,TRBD1,-,TGTGCCAGCTCACCACGCGGAGGGGGCCCAGAAGGCTACACCTTC,CASSPRGGGPEGYTF
TRBJ2-5,TRBV19,-,-,TGTGCCAGTAGTACAGGACAGCACCAAGAGACCCAGTACTTC,CASSTGQHQETQYF
TRBJ2-3,TRBV7-9,TRBD2,-,TGTGCCAGCAGTCTCCATTGGGAGGGGACAGATACGCAGTATTTT,CASSLHWEGTDTQYF
TRBJ1-2,TRBV5-1,TRBD1,-,TGCGCCAGCAGCACGGCGACAGGGAACTATGGCTACACCTTC,CASSTATGNYGYTF
TRBJ1-3,TRBV2,-,-,TGTGCCAGCAGCGCCGGGGGCATCTCTGGAAACACCATATATTTT,CASSAGGISGNTIYF
TRBJ1-5,TRBV19,-,-,TGTGCCAGTAGAGATACCCCCACAGCTATCAATCAGCCCCAGCATTTT,CASRDTPTAINQPQHF
TRBJ2-7,TRBV11-3,-,-,TGTGCCAGCAGCTCCCCCTACGAGCAGTACTTC,CASSSPYEQYF
TRBJ2-7,TRBV30,-,once,TGTGCCTGGACAGGAGCCTACGAGCAGTACTTC,CAWTGAYEQYF
TRBJ2-2,TRBV7-3,-,-,TGTGCCAGCAGCCCATGGGTGGGAGCGGGCACCGGGGAGCTGTTTTTT,CASSPWVGAGTGELFF
TRBJ2-3,TRBV18,-,-,TGTGCCAGCTCTCCCCCTCTAGGGCTCAACGCAGATACGCAGTATTTT,CASSPPLGLNADTQYF
TRBJ2-2,TRBV28,-,-,TGTGCCAGCAGTGAGCGGACCGGGGAGCTGTTTTTT,CASSERTGELFF
TRBJ2-7,TRBV30,-,-,TGTGCCTGGAGTCCACTCCGCGAGCAGTACTTC,CAWSPLREQYF
TRBJ2-3,TRBV27,-,-,TGTGCCAGCACCTTCCAGCGGGCCACAGATACGCAGTATTTT,CASTFQRATDTQYF
TRBJ1-3,TRBV4-2,-,-,TGTGCCAGCAGACACGCAGGAGCTGGAAACACCATATATTTT,CASRHAGAGNTIYF
TRBJ2-6,TRBV27,TRBD1,-,TGTGCCAGCAGCCCTGGACAGGGGGCGCCTGGGGCCAACGTCCTGACTTTC,CASSPGQGAPGANVLTF
TRBJ2-3,TRBV4-1,TRBD2,-,TGCGCCAGCAGCCGACAAGTTGCGGGGGTGGGCATAAGCACAGATACGCAGTATTTT,CASSRQVAGVGISTDTQYF
TRBJ2-1,TRBV5-1,-,-,TGCGCCAGCAGCTTGGTAGGTGGTAGCTCCTACAATGAGCAGTTCTTC,CASSLVGGSSYNEQFF
TRBJ2-7,TRBV5-1,TRBD1,-,TGCGCCAGCAGCTTTGCCCCGCCGGGACAGGGGGCCTCCGAGCAGTACTTC,CASSFAPPGQGASEQYF
TRBJ2-5,TRBV20-1,-,-,TGCAGTGCTCGTATACAAGAGACCCAGTACTTC,CSARIQETQYF
TRBJ2-7,TRBV5-1,TRBD2,-,TGCGCCAGCAGCTTGGGGACTAGCCGAACCTACGAGCAGTACTTC,CASSLGTSRTYEQYF
TRBJ2-7,TRBV5-1,-,-,TGCGCCAGCAGCGGCCGACCGAGCTCCTACGAGCAGTACTTC,CASSGRPSSYEQYF
TRBJ2-5,TRBV4-1,TRBD2,-,TGCGCCAGCAGCCAAGGAGGGGTAGCGGGACGTGAGACCCAGTACTTC,CASSQGGVAGRETQYF
TRBJ1-1,TRBV5-1,-,-,TGCGCCAGCAGCTGGGGGGAGTACACTGAAGCTTTCTTT,CASSWGEYTEAFF
TRBJ2-7,TRBV5-5,-,-,TGTGCCAGCAGTTTCTCCCAGGGCTCGGTGCAGTACTTC,CASSFSQGSVQYF
TRBJ2-3,TRBV7-9,-,-,TGTGCCAGCAGCTTAGGAGTAGCGACCGCAGATACGCAGTATTTT,CASSLGVATADTQYF